These 28 T cell receptor beta chains share one sample of origin, sequenced in a study of blood T cell repertoires in COVID-19 (dated by TCRdb to 2018 to 2020). Libraries came from the immunoSEQ multiplex PCR assay. TCRdb provides this immuneACCESS table in a form limited to in-frame rearrangements. Some clones are lacking; in checked studies, under half of them reflect an unresolved V gene, and why the rest are absent is not known. Across this sample there are 250,000 to 300,000 clones, with under 90% seen only once. The top ten constitute about 2.9% of the sample. Sequencing was performed on peripheral blood. The source of these receptors is a woman aged 60-75 years with active or convalescent COVID-19.

This clone showed up just once. The genes are TRBV10-3 and TRBJ2-5, with 15 positions matching TRBD2. Losses at the gene ends were 8 bases for V and 2 bases for J; bases not matched to a gene: 0. This CDR3 comprises 14 residues. Germline V gene lookup returns CDR1 ENHRY and CDR2 SYGVKD. CDR3 in DNA: TGTGCCATCGGGACTAGCGGGGGGCAAGAGACCCAGTACTTC. Amino acids: CAIGTSGGQETQYF.

The chain employs TRBV18 and TRBJ2-3, with a weak D call TRBD1 (5 bases). CDR3 length: 15 residues. V lost 2 bases to trimming and J lost 1 base, with 10 bases between them. Germline assignment: CDR1 KGHSH and CDR2 LQKENI. The CDR3 coding sequence is TGTGCCAGCTCACCAAACAGGAGAGGCACAGATACGCAGTATTTT. The encoded protein is CASSPNRRGTDTQYF.

The J gene is TRBJ2-3, the V gene TRBV5-4; 10 nucleotides match TRBD2. The trim removed 4 bases at V and 4 bases at J, leaving 6 bases unmatched. Germline CDR1 and CDR2: SGHNT and YYREEE (reference sequence). CDR3 length: 15 residues. The CDR3 region is CASSTSGVPPDTQYF. The CDR3 bases are TGTGCCAGCAGCACTAGCGGGGTCCCTCCAGATACGCAGTATTTT.

J is TRBJ2-7 and V is TRBV29-1; a possible D gene is TRBD2 (6 bases). The CDR3 is 17 amino acids. Deletions cut 4 bases from V and 3 bases from J, with 25 bases between. Germline-derived CDR1 and CDR2 are SQVTM and ANQGSEA. The CDR3 here is CSVVWGDVRADYYEQYF. The DNA for the CDR3 is TGCAGCGTTGTGTGGGGAGACGTGAGGGCGGACTACTACGAGCAGTACTTC.

The rearrangement links TRBV19 to TRBJ1-2; 7 bases map to TRBD1. The CDR3 totals 14 residues. CDR1 and CDR2 from the germline V gene are LNHDA and SQIVND (reference sequence). V lost 5 bases and J lost 3; bases outside the gene matches: 6. CDR3 DNA sequence: TGTGCCAGTAGTCAGAGGGGGCTAGACTATGGCTACACCTTC. It yields the protein CASSQRGLDYGYTF. The full variable domain, rest sourced from reference TRBV19 and TRBJ1-2, is DGGITQSPKYLFRKEGQNVTLSCEQNLNHDAMYWYRQDPGQGLRLIYYSQIVNDFQKGDIAEGYSVSREKKESFPLTVTSAQKNPTAFYLCASSQRGLDYGYTFGSGTRLTVV.

This clone was counted a single time. The V and J genes are TRBV7-6 and TRBJ2-7, with 7 bases fitting TRBD1. V was clipped by 5 bases and J by 2 bases; unmatched bases: 9. Germline V gives CDR1 SGHVS, CDR2 FNYEAQ. CDR3 size: 15 residues. This CDR3 reads CASSTQGGSAYEQYF. CDR3 DNA: TGTGCCAGCAGCACCCAAGGGGGCAGCGCCTACGAGCAGTACTTC.

This clone was counted a few times. The CDR3 bases are TGTGCCAGCAGCGCTAGACAGGGCCGCGGTTCACCCCTCCACTTT. Protein sequence: CASSARQGRGSPLHF. The chain is built from TRBV9 and TRBJ1-6; TRBD1 matches at 7 bases. The CDR3 is made up of 15 amino acids. In germline, CDR1 is SGDLS, CDR2 YYNGEE. Losses at the gene ends were 3 bases for V and 9 bases for J; bases not matched to a gene: 9.

This rearrangement joins TRBV7-9 to TRBJ1-2, with 7 bases aligning to TRBD1. The germline V gene encodes CDR1 SEHNR and CDR2 FQNEAQ (reference sequence). The trim removed 1 base at V and 7 bases at J, leaving 9 bases unmatched. CDR3 size: 15 residues. The CDR3 nucleotides are TGTGCCAGCAGCTTAGTAGCCGACAGGGTGGTTGGCTACACCTTC. Its protein is CASSLVADRVVGYTF.

DNA for the CDR3: TGTGCCAGTAGTACCAGGGACAGGGAGAGCTATGGCTACACCTTC. Protein: CASSTRDRESYGYTF. The V call is TRBV19, the J call TRBJ1-2; 9 bases are a match to TRBD1. The CDR3 length is 15 residues. The V gene end was trimmed by 4 bases and the J gene end by 4 bases; junction bases not matched to a gene: 7. The germline V gene has CDR1 LNHDA and CDR2 SQIVND (reference sequence). Variable domain in full (rest from reference TRBV19 and TRBJ1-2): DGGITQSPKYLFRKEGQNVTLSCEQNLNHDAMYWYRQDPGQGLRLIYYSQIVNDFQKGDIAEGYSVSREKKESFPLTVTSAQKNPTAFYLCASSTRDRESYGYTFGSGTRLTVV.

This clone was counted a single time. This chain joins TRBV29-1 and TRBJ2-3; D unresolved. Trimming pared 0 bases from V and 2 bases from J, leaving 12 bases between. This CDR3 is built from 15 residues. Germline-derived CDR1 and CDR2 are SQVTM and ANQGSEA. The CDR3 region has the DNA TGCAGCGTTGAAGATCGTGGGCCACCCACAGATACGCAGTATTTT. Its protein is CSVEDRGPPTDTQYF.

The chain recombines TRBV6-2 or TRBV6-3 with TRBJ1-5; 9 positions agree with TRBD1. This CDR3 region has 19 residues. The junction had 11 bases not matched to a gene; V was cut back by 1 base and J by 1 base. CDR1 MNHEY and CDR2 SVGEGT come from the germline V gene. DNA for the CDR3: TGTGCCAGCAGTTACTGGACCGGGACAGGGACTCGCAGCAATCAGCCCCAGCATTTT. Translation gives CASSYWTGTGTRSNQPQHF.

The CDR3 here is CASSQTSGSAYEQYF. In nucleotides, the CDR3 is TGTGCCAGCAGCCAAACTAGCGGTTCCGCCTACGAGCAGTACTTC. The rearrangement joins TRBV3-1 (or the pseudogene TRBV3-2) to TRBJ2-7, with 8 positions matching TRBD2. Germline CDR1 reads LGHDT; CDR2 reads YNNKEL (reference sequence). The CDR3 contains 15 residues. The V segment lost 2 bases and the J segment 2 bases; nucleotides outside the gene matches: 5.

The chain uses TRBV7-2 and TRBJ2-5, with 10 nucleotides matching TRBD1. This CDR3 is 16 amino acids long. Losses at the gene ends were 4 bases for V and 4 bases for J; bases not matched to a gene: 9. Germline-derived CDR1 and CDR2 are SGHTA and FQGNSA. The CDR3 bases are TGTGCCAGCAGCTCCCCCCGGGACAGGGGTCGAGAGACCCAGTACTTC. Its translation is CASSSPRDRGRETQYF.

This chain links TRBV4-2 with TRBJ1-1, with a tentative D call TRBD1 (6 bases). V was shortened by 0 bases and J by 5 bases, with 16 bases between the two germline ends. The germline CDR1 and CDR2 sequences are LGHNA and YNFKEQ. This CDR3 has 16 amino acids. The CDR3 spells CASSQDDRPLWTEAFF. The CDR3 coding sequence is TGTGCCAGCAGCCAAGACGACAGGCCCCTTTGGACTGAAGCTTTCTTT.

The chain carries TRBV18 and TRBJ1-1; 12 bases agree with TRBD1. Germline V gene sequence: CDR1 KGHSH, CDR2 LQKENI. CDR3 length: 17 residues. V dropped 4 bases and J dropped 4; count of bases not matched to a gene: 10. The CDR3 loop is CASSLTGTGGLGTEAFF. The CDR3 nucleotides read TGTGCCAGCTCACTGACCGGGACAGGGGGCTTGGGCACTGAAGCTTTCTTT.

This clone showed up many times. The chain has TRBV11-1 and TRBJ2-1; D is uncertain. The V end lost 0 bases, the J end lost 9 bases, and 12 bases lay between the germline ends. CDR1 and CDR2 from the germline V gene are SGHAT and FQDESV (reference sequence). CDR3 length: 14 residues. The CDR3 coding sequence is TGTGCCAGCAGCTTAGCGGGCAACAGACGTGAGCAGTTCTTC. Its protein product is CASSLAGNRREQFF.

The rearrangement joins TRBV12-5 to TRBJ2-1, with 9 bases lining up with TRBD2. There are 15 residues in the CDR3. In germline, CDR1 is LGHNT, CDR2 FRNRAP. V was pared by 6 bases and J by 0 bases, with 3 bases of the junction left unmatched. CDR3 amino acids: CASGRGGSSYNEQFF. CDR3 sequence (DNA): TGTGCTAGTGGGCGGGGGGGAAGCTCCTACAATGAGCAGTTCTTC.

This chain uses TRBV2 with TRBJ2-3; 8 nucleotides line up with TRBD2. Germline CDR1 reads SNHLY; CDR2 reads FYNNEI. There are 13 residues in the CDR3. Germline trimming cut 10 bases from V and 6 bases from J; bases unmatched to any gene: 9. Here the CDR3 DNA reads TGTGCCACACCGGGACTAGAGGTTGATACGCAGTATTTT. It is translated as CATPGLEVDTQYF.

This clone appeared once. V and J are TRBV6-4 and TRBJ2-5; 9 bases line up with TRBD2. The CDR3 is 16 amino acids. In germline, CDR1 is MRHNA, CDR2 SNTAGT. J lost 1 base, V lost 8 bases, and 11 bases had no gene match. CDR3 region: CASYPYAGGFQETQYF. The CDR3 DNA sequence: TGTGCCAGCTATCCTTATGCGGGGGGGTTCCAAGAGACCCAGTACTTC.

This clone showed up just a few times. The genes are TRBV3-1 (or the pseudogene TRBV3-2) and TRBJ1-2; D not resolved. Germline-derived CDR1 and CDR2 are LGHDT and YNNKEL (reference sequence). This CDR3 spans 15 amino acids. With 0 bases removed from V and 6 bases from J, the gap between germline ends came to 14 bases. CDR3 nucleotides: TGTGCCAGCAGCCAAGATCCCAGACAAGTGGATGGCTACACCTTC. Protein sequence: CASSQDPRQVDGYTF.

The rearrangement links TRBV6-5 to TRBJ1-1; D is undetermined. Per germline, CDR1 MNHEY and CDR2 SVGAGI. The length of the CDR3 is 14 residues. The V and J ends lost 4 bases and 0 bases respectively, with 9 bases between them. Here the CDR3 DNA reads TGTGCCAGCAGTTTCGACACCTTGAACACTGAAGCTTTCTTT. Amino acid sequence: CASSFDTLNTEAFF.

The chain has TRBV25-1 and TRBJ2-7, with 7 bases aligning to TRBD1. There are 14 residues in the CDR3. V shed 5 bases and J 2 bases; nucleotides not matched to a gene: 6. Germline lookup yields CDR1 MGHDK and CDR2 SYGVNS. CDR3 protein: CASSPGQRAYEQYF. CDR3 sequence (DNA): TGTGCCAGCAGTCCGGGACAGAGAGCCTACGAGCAGTACTTC.

The rearrangement joins TRBV27 to TRBJ2-1; maybe TRBD2 (5 bases). The CDR3 extends over 14 amino acids. V lost 5 bases, J lost 4 bases, and 12 bases lay in between. Looked up from germline, CDR1 is MNHEY and CDR2 is SMNVEV (reference sequence). CDR3 residues: CASSPKRGYNEQFF. CDR3 sequence (DNA): TGTGCCAGCAGTCCCAAACGAGGGTACAATGAGCAGTTCTTC.

The chain recombines TRBV4-3 with TRBJ2-2; 7 bases are shared with TRBD2. Trimming took 4 bases from V and 5 from J; bases not matched to a gene: 7. This CDR3 has 15 residues. The germline CDR1 and CDR2 sequences are LGHNA and YSLEER. CDR3 in amino acids: CASSPRSGGTGELFF. CDR3 coding DNA: TGCGCCAGCAGCCCACGGTCCGGGGGGACCGGGGAGCTGTTTTTT.

V usage is TRBV4-3 and J usage is TRBJ1-6, with D possibly being TRBD1 (6 bases). The V end was cut by 1 base, the J end by 4 bases, with 11 bases between. Per the germline V gene, CDR1 is LGHNA and CDR2 is YSLEER. The CDR3 is 16 residues long. The CDR3 DNA sequence: TGCGCCAGCAGCCAAGCTACTGGACAGTATAATTCACCCCTCCACTTT. This gives the protein CASSQATGQYNSPLHF.

V and J are TRBV4-3 and TRBJ2-2, with D possibly matching TRBD1 (6 bases). Germline CDR1 reads LGHNA; CDR2 reads YSLEER. V was trimmed by 2 bases and J by 5 bases, leaving 12 bases between them. The CDR3 has 15 amino acids. The CDR3 is CASSQHRVRTGELFF. The CDR3, as DNA: TGCGCCAGCAGCCAACACAGGGTTCGTACCGGGGAGCTGTTTTTT.

This clone was seen just once. The gene calls are TRBV5-1 and TRBJ2-5; 11 bases align to TRBD2. The V gene's germline CDR1 is SGHRS and CDR2 YFSETQ. CDR3 size: 14 residues. V lost 6 bases to trimming and J lost 4 bases; unmatched junction nucleotides: 5. In DNA form, the CDR3 reads TGCGCCAGCAATAGCGGGGGGGCCTCAGAGACCCAGTACTTC. As protein: CASNSGGASETQYF.

The chain carries TRBV14 and TRBJ2-1, with 11 bases identical to TRBD2. J was trimmed by 1 base and V by 4 bases; bases with no gene match: 0. The CDR3 has 15 residues. Germline V gene data show CDR1 as SGHDN and CDR2 as FVKESK. The CDR3 DNA sequence: TGTGCCAGCAGCCGGACTAGCGGGTCCTACAATGAGCAGTTCTTC. Translated, it gives CASSRTSGSYNEQFF.